This entry lists 29 T cell receptor beta chains sequenced from one sample in a study of cytomegalovirus exposure and HLA in healthy donors. It was with 60 Vbeta and 13 Jbeta primers that the PCR ran. The data were produced by immunoSEQ multiplex PCR, yet TCRdb's version contains in-frame clones alone and is incomplete. Found here are about 200,000 clones, 10% to 15% of them singletons; the top ten hold 7.8%. Sample: PBMCs. Receptors were obtained from a man in his forties or fifties in good health and CMV-seropositive.

As concerns this clone: The conserved closing phenylalanine or tryptophan is absent in this CDR3, likely reflecting a read error. The chain uses TRBV15 and TRBJ1-4; D unresolved. The V gene lost 1 base and the J gene lost 9 bases, with 12 bases spanning the gap. CDR3 length: 14 residues. Germline V gene sequence: CDR1 LNHNV, CDR2 YYDKDF (reference sequence). CDR3 nucleotide sequence: TGTGCCACCAGCAGAGGAGAGAGGGTCCAAAAACTGTTTTTG. Translating gives CATSRGERVQKLFL.

V and J are TRBV7-2 and TRBJ2-5; 10 bases match TRBD2. The V segment lost 1 base and the J segment 6 bases; nucleotides outside the gene matches: 8. Germline CDR1 and CDR2: SGHTA and FQGNSA. The CDR3 runs 16 residues. The DNA for the CDR3 is TGTGCCAGCAGCTTAGGCCCGGGACTAGCGCGGAAGACCCAGTACTTC. Protein product: CASSLGPGLARKTQYF.

This clone was seen only a few times. The chain recombines TRBV7-9 with TRBJ1-1; D unclear. CDR1 is SEHNR, CDR2 FQNEAQ, per germline (reference sequence). The CDR3 loop spans 14 amino acids. Trimming cost V 5 bases and J 0 bases, with 10 bases left between them. CDR3 amino acids: CASSPTDLNTEAFF. The CDR3, as DNA: TGTGCCAGCAGCCCTACAGACCTGAACACTGAAGCTTTCTTT.

The chain employs TRBV4-3 and TRBJ1-2; D is undetermined. This CDR3 is 13 amino acids long. Between the trimmed V and J ends, which lost 3 bases and 5 bases, there was a span of 10 bases. The V gene's germline CDR1 is LGHNA and CDR2 YSLEER. As DNA, the CDR3 is TGCGCCAGCAGCCAGAGGGTAGAATATGGCTACACCTTC. Protein sequence: CASSQRVEYGYTF.

This clone occurred a few times. This sequence joins TRBV30 and TRBJ1-5, with 7 bases fitting TRBD1. This CDR3 has 14 residues. The trim removed 0 bases at V and 7 bases at J, leaving 6 bases unmatched. Looked up from germline, CDR1 is GTSNPN and CDR2 is SVGIG (reference sequence). The CDR3 region has the DNA TGTGCCTGGAGTGTTGGTAGGGGGCACCAGCCCCAGCATTTT. It specifies CAWSVGRGHQPQHF.

There are a few counts of this clone. CDR3 DNA sequence: TGTGCCAGCAGCTCACCGTGGACAGGGCCCACAGATACGCAGTATTTT. Translation: CASSSPWTGPTDTQYF. The chain links TRBV7-9 to TRBJ2-3; 8 nucleotides match TRBD1. The CDR3 has 16 residues. With 4 bases clipped from V and 2 bases from J, the junction kept 8 bases outside the gene matches. The V gene's germline CDR1 is SEHNR and CDR2 FQNEAQ (reference sequence).

V is TRBV7-2 and J is TRBJ2-5; TRBD2 might be the D (6 bases). Looked up from germline, CDR1 is SGHTA and CDR2 is FQGNSA. This CDR3 region has 14 residues. V was shortened by 5 bases and J by 4 bases, with 14 bases between the two germline ends. CDR3 loop: CASSLTGGAETQYF. The CDR3 region has the DNA TGTGCCAGCAGCCTAACCGGGGGTGCAGAGACCCAGTACTTC. Full variable domain (outside the CDR3, taken from reference TRBV7-2 and TRBJ2-5): GAGVSQSPSNKVTEKGKDVELRCDPISGHTALYWYRQSLGQGLEFLIYFQGNSAPDKSGLPSDRFSAERTGGSVSTLTIQRTQQEDSAVYLCASSLTGGAETQYFGPGTRLLVL.

This rearrangement joins TRBV4-3 to TRBJ2-2; 11 positions match TRBD2. V was clipped by 0 bases and J by 0 bases; unmatched bases: 0. Germline-derived CDR1 and CDR2 are LGHNA and YSLEER. The CDR3 has 17 residues. The CDR3 protein is CASSQDSGGANTGELFF. CDR3 coding DNA: TGCGCCAGCAGCCAAGATAGCGGGGGGGCGAACACCGGGGAGCTGTTTTTT.

This clone was recorded a few times. V and J are TRBV12-5 and TRBJ1-1; tentative D call: TRBD1 (5 bases). Trimming left V 1 base short and J 8 bases short, with 5 bases between. CDR3 length: 11 residues. From germline, CDR1 is LGHNT and CDR2 FRNRAP. The CDR3 DNA is TGTGCTAGTGGTTTGGCAGGGGAAGCTTTCTTT. As protein: CASGLAGEAFF.

This clone was seen only a few times. The chain carries TRBV10-2 and TRBJ1-2; TRBD1 matches 8 bases. CDR3 length: 16 amino acids. Germline trimming cut 10 bases from V and 2 bases from J; bases unmatched to any gene: 15. The germline V gene has CDR1 WSHSY and CDR2 SAAADI. CDR3 in amino acids: CANPRPTAGGNYGYTF. In DNA, the CDR3 is TGCGCCAACCCACGACCAACCGCAGGGGGCAACTATGGCTACACCTTC.

This clone showed up just a few times. The CDR3 loop is CASSASQGARQETQYF. The CDR3 DNA is TGTGCCAGCAGTGCCTCACAGGGGGCAAGGCAAGAGACCCAGTACTTC. The chain joins TRBV28 to TRBJ2-5; 9 positions match TRBD1. Per the germline V gene, CDR1 is MDHEN and CDR2 is SYDVKM. The J segment lost 2 bases and the V segment lost 5 bases, leaving 9 bases of the junction unmatched. The CDR3 is 16 residues long.

This clone has only a few counts. CDR3 nucleotides: TGTGCCAGCACCAGGGAGACCCAGTACTTC. This sequence encodes CASTRETQYF. This sequence joins TRBV7-8 and TRBJ2-5, with D uncertain. V dropped 7 bases and J dropped 5 bases, with 5 bases sitting between them. Germline V gives CDR1 SGHVS, CDR2 FQNEAQ. The CDR3 consists of 10 residues.

This clone has only a few counts. The V call is TRBV5-6, the J call TRBJ2-6, with unresolved D. The germline V and J ends were trimmed by 2 bases and 2 bases, with 8 bases remaining between them. The CDR3 sequence is 15 residues long. Germline V lookup: CDR1 SGHDT, CDR2 YYEEEE. CDR3 in DNA: TGTGCCAGCAGCTTTACATCTGCTGGGGCCAACGTCCTGACTTTC. Its translation: CASSFTSAGANVLTF.

The CDR3 region is CASSRDRDYNSPLHF. The CDR3 region has the DNA TGCGCCAGCAGCCGAGACAGGGACTATAATTCACCCCTCCACTTT. The chain carries TRBV4-3 and TRBJ1-6; 7 bases agree with TRBD1. The CDR3 has 15 residues. CDR1 and CDR2 from the germline V gene are LGHNA and YSLEER. The V gene end was trimmed by 4 bases and the J gene end by 3 bases; junction bases not matched to a gene: 3.

This clone was counted between two and nine times. The chain is built from TRBV11-3 and TRBJ1-2; 7 bases match TRBD1. The V gene end was trimmed by 2 bases and the J gene end by 0 bases; junction bases not matched to a gene: 3. Germline V gives CDR1 SGHNT, CDR2 YENEEA. The CDR3 has 15 amino acids. In DNA, the CDR3 is TGTGCCAGCAGCTTATGGACAGGAGCTAACTATGGCTACACCTTC. Protein product: CASSLWTGANYGYTF.

V usage is TRBV7-2 and J usage is TRBJ2-3; a possible D gene is TRBD1 (5 bases). V was trimmed by 3 bases and J by 2 bases, leaving 9 bases between them. The length of the CDR3 is 14 residues. The germline V gene has CDR1 SGHTA and CDR2 FQGNSA. DNA of the CDR3: TGTGCCAGCAGCTTGGGGCAGTACACAGATACGCAGTATTTT. The encoded protein is CASSLGQYTDTQYF.

This chain links TRBV5-5 with TRBJ1-2, with unresolved D. The CDR3 is made up of 16 amino acids. Germline-derived CDR1 and CDR2 are SGHKS and YYEKEE (reference sequence). Trimming cost V 0 bases and J 4 bases, with 16 bases left between them. The CDR3 spells CASSLVVRDGGYGYTF. For the CDR3, the DNA is TGTGCCAGCAGCTTGGTGGTCCGGGATGGAGGCTATGGCTACACCTTC.

This clone was detected a few times. The chain combines TRBV30 with TRBJ1-3, with 11 bases lining up with TRBD1. Per germline, CDR1 GTSNPN and CDR2 SVGIG (reference sequence). This CDR3 has 17 amino acids. With 4 bases clipped from V and 4 bases from J, the junction kept 12 bases outside the gene matches. The CDR3 reads CAWTPLGQGAQGNTIYF. The CDR3 nucleotides read TGTGCCTGGACCCCGCTCGGACAGGGGGCGCAAGGAAACACCATATATTTT.

V is TRBV5-1 and J is TRBJ2-5; TRBD2 agrees at 7 bases. V lost 0 bases to trimming and J lost 5 bases; unmatched junction nucleotides: 4. Looked up from germline, CDR1 is SGHRS and CDR2 is YFSETQ. The CDR3 runs 14 residues. DNA of the CDR3: TGCGCCAGCAGCTTGGCAGGCGGGGGTGAGACCCAGTACTTC. This sequence encodes CASSLAGGGETQYF. The whole variable domain, filled in from reference TRBV5-1 and TRBJ2-5, reads KAGVTQTPRYLIKTRGQQVTLSCSPISGHRSVSWYQQTPGQGLQFLFEYFSETQRNKGNFPGRFSGRQFSNSRSEMNVSTLELGDSALYLCASSLAGGGETQYFGPGTRLLVL.

This chain links TRBV19 with TRBJ1-6; D might be TRBD1 (6 bases). The germline V and J ends were trimmed by 7 bases and 10 bases, with 17 bases remaining between them. This CDR3 comprises 14 residues. From germline, CDR1 is LNHDA and CDR2 SQIVND (reference sequence). CDR3 DNA sequence: TGTGCCAGTACGGCGAGACAGGATGCATCACCCCTCCACTTT. Residues: CASTARQDASPLHF.

The rearrangement links TRBV7-3 to TRBJ2-2; 8 bases fit TRBD1. There are 16 residues in the CDR3. V was clipped by 1 base and J by 6 bases; unmatched bases: 7. From germline, CDR1 is SGHTA and CDR2 FQGTGA. The CDR3 spells CASSLIADRAAGELFF. In DNA, the CDR3 is TGTGCCAGCAGCTTAATTGCGGACAGGGCAGCCGGGGAGCTGTTTTTT.

CDR3 in DNA: TGTGCCAGCAGTGAAGTTGGCCCCCCAGATACGCAGTATTTT. This codes for CASSEVGPPDTQYF. The chain recombines TRBV6-1 with TRBJ2-3; no firm D call. V was trimmed by 1 base and J by 4 bases, leaving 9 bases between them. This CDR3 spans 14 amino acids. CDR1 is MNHNS and CDR2 is SASEGT in the germline V gene.

This clone was detected only a few times. The chain joins TRBV15 to TRBJ2-4; 7 bases align to TRBD2. Germline V CDR1 and CDR2: LNHNV, YYDKDF (reference sequence). The CDR3 runs 10 residues. V lost 8 bases and J lost 12; bases outside the gene matches: 4. The CDR3 DNA is TGTGCCACCGGGGGGGGGAGTCAGTACTTC. This translates into CATGGGSQYF.

The genes are TRBV5-8 and TRBJ1-5, with a tentative D call TRBD1 (6 bases). CDR1 is SGHTS, CDR2 YDEGEE, per germline. This CDR3 comprises 15 residues. V was pared by 1 base and J by 6 bases, with 14 bases between. CDR3 residues: CASSLFAGGAQPQHF. CDR3 DNA: TGTGCCAGCAGCTTGTTTGCGGGGGGGGCTCAGCCCCAGCATTTT.

The CDR3 DNA follows: TGCGCCAGCAGCTTGGGCGGACTGCAATCATTTAGGTCTGAAGCTTTCTTT. As protein: CASSLGGLQSFRSEAFF. This sequence joins TRBV5-1 and TRBJ1-1; no firm D call. This CDR3 region has 17 residues. Per germline, CDR1 SGHRS and CDR2 YFSETQ. With 0 bases removed from V and 6 bases from J, the gap between germline ends came to 21 bases.

The J gene is TRBJ1-1, the V gene TRBV6-5, with D hard to call. The CDR3 covers 11 residues. The germline V gene encodes CDR1 MNHEY and CDR2 SVGAGI. V gave up 8 bases and J gave up 0 bases, with 4 bases separating them. CDR3 bases: TGTGCCAGCGAGTTGAACACTGAAGCTTTCTTT. It specifies CASELNTEAFF.

In this sample, this clone turned up a few times. The chain links TRBV28 to TRBJ1-4; 7 nucleotides agree with TRBD1. The CDR3 length is 15 residues. Germline loops: CDR1 MDHEN, CDR2 SYDVKM. Trimming at V came to 1 base and at J to 7 bases, leaving 6 bases not matched to a gene. CDR3 protein: CASSLLVGGGEKLFF. The CDR3 nucleotides are TGTGCCAGCAGTTTATTGGTAGGGGGCGGTGAAAAACTGTTTTTT.

A single count supports this clone. The CDR3, as DNA: TGTGCCAGCAGCCCTTCAGGGGTACAGTTGATGAACACTGAAGCTTTCTTT. It codes for CASSPSGVQLMNTEAFF. The rearrangement joins TRBV5-5 to TRBJ1-1; D is perhaps TRBD1 (6 bases). CDR3 length equals 17 residues. Germline CDR1 reads SGHKS; CDR2 reads YYEKEE (reference sequence). Trimming stripped 4 bases from V and 0 bases from J, with 19 bases between.

The chain recombines TRBV7-3 with TRBJ1-6; D unresolved. Deletions cut 5 bases from V and 7 bases from J, with 15 bases between. Looked up from germline, CDR1 is SGHTA and CDR2 is FQGTGA. This CDR3 contains 15 residues. This chain's CDR3 is CASSQGTAGNSPLHF. The CDR3 DNA reads as TGTGCCAGCAGCCAAGGTACAGCCGGCAATTCACCCCTCCACTTT.